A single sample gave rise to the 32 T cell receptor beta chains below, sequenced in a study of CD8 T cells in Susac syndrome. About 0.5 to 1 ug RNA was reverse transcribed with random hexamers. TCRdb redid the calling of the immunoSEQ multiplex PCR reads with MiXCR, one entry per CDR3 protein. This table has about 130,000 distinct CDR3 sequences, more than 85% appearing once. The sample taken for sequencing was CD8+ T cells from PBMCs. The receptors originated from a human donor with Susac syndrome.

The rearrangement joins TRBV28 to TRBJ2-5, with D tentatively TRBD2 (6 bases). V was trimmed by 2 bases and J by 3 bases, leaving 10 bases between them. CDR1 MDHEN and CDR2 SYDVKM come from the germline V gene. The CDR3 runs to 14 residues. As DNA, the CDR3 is TGTGCCAGCAGTTTACTAGCGAACGAAGAGACCCAGTACTTC. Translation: CASSLLANEETQYF. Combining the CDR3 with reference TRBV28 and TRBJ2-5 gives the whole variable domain DVKVTQSSRYLVKRTGEKVFLECVQDMDHENMFWYRQDPGLGLRLIYFSYDVKMKEKGDIPEGYSVSREKKERFSLILESASTNQTSMYLCASSLLANEETQYFGPGTRLLVL.

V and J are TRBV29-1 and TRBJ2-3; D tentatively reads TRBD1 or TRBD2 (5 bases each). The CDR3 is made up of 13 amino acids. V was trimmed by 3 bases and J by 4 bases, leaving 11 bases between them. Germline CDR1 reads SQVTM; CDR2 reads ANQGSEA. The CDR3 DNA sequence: TGCAGCGTTGATATACGGGACGCAGATACGCAGTATTTT. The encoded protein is CSVDIRDADTQYF.

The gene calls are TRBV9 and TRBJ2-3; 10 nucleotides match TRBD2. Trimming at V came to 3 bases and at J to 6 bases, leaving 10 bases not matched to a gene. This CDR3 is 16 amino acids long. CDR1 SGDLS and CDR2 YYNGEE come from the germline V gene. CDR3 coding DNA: TGTGCCAGCAGCGCCCTAGCGGGAGCTCGGTCGGATACGCAGTATTTT. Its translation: CASSALAGARSDTQYF.

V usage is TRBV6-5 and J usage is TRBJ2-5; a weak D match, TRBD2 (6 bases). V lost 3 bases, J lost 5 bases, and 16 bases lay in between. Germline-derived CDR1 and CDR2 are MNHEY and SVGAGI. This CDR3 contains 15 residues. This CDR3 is CASSYSEGLGETQYF. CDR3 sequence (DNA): TGTGCCAGCAGTTATTCGGAGGGCCTTGGTGAGACCCAGTACTTC.

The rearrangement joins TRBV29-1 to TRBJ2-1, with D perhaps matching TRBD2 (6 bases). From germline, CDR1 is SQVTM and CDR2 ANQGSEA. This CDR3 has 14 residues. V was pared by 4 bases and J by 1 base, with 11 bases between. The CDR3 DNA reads TGCAGCGTTGGAGTCGGGAGTTCCTACAATGAGCAGTTCTTC. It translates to CSVGVGSSYNEQFF.

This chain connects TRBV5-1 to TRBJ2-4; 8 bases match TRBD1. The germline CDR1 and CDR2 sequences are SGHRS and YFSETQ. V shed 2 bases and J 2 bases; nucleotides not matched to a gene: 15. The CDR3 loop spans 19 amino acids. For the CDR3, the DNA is TGCGCCAGCAGCTTCCCGCCAAACCGACAGGGGAAGTCCAAAAACATTCAGTACTTC. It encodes CASSFPPNRQGKSKNIQYF.

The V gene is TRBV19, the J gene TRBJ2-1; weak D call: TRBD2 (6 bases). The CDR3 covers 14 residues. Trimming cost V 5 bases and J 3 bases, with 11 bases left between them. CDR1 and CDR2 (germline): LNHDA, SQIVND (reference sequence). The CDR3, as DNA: TGTGCCAGTAGTCAGGAGGGGTACTACAATGAGCAGTTCTTC. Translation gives CASSQEGYYNEQFF. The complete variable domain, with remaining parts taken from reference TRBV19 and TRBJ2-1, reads DGGITQSPKYLFRKEGQNVTLSCEQNLNHDAMYWYRQDPGQGLRLIYYSQIVNDFQKGDIAEGYSVSREKKESFPLTVTSAQKNPTAFYLCASSQEGYYNEQFFGPGTRLTVL.

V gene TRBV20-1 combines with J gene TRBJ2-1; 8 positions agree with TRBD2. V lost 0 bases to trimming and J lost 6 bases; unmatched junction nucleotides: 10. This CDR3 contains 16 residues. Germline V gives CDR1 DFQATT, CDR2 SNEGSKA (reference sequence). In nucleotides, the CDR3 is TGCAGTGCTAGAGATCCGGGTAGCGGGATCTTCAATGAGCAGTTCTTC. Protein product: CSARDPGSGIFNEQFF.

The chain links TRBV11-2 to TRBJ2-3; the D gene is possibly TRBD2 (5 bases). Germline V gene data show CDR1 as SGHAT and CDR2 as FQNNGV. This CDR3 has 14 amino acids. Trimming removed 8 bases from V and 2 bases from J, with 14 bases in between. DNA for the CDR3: TGTGCCAGCCGTCACGCGGGTTTCACAGATACGCAGTATTTT. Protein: CASRHAGFTDTQYF.

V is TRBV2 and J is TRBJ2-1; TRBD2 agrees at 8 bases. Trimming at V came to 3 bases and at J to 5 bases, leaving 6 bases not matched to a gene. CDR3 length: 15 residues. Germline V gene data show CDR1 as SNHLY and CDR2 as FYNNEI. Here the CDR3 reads CASSDPGGRNNEQFF. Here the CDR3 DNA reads TGTGCCAGCAGTGACCCGGGAGGGAGGAACAATGAGCAGTTCTTC.

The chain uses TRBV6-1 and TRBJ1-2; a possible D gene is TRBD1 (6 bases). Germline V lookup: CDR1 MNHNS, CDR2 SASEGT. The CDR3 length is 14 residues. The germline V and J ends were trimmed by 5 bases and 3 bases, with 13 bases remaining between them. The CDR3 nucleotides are TGTGCCAGCAGTCCCGGACAGCAATACTATGGCTACACCTTC. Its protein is CASSPGQQYYGYTF.

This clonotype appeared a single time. CDR3 nucleotides: TGTGCCAGCTCACCCCCGGGACTAGCGGGAGGCTATGAGCAGTACTTC. Translating gives CASSPPGLAGGYEQYF. This chain joins TRBV18 and TRBJ2-7, with 15 bases aligning to TRBD2. CDR3 length: 16 residues. The V gene's germline CDR1 is KGHSH and CDR2 LQKENI. Trimming cost V 3 bases and J 7 bases; bases outside gene matches: 7.

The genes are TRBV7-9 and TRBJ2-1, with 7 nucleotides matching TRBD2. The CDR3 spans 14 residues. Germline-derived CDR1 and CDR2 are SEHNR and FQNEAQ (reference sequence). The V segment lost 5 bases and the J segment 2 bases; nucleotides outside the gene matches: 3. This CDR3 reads CASSAGLAYNEQFF. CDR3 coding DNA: TGTGCCAGCAGCGCCGGACTAGCCTACAATGAGCAGTTCTTC.

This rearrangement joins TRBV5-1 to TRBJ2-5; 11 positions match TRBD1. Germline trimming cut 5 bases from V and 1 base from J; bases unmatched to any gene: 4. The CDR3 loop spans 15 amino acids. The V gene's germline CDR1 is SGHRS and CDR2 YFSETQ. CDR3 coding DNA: TGCGCCAGCAGAGACGGGACAGGGGGCCAAGAGACCCAGTACTTC. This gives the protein CASRDGTGGQETQYF.

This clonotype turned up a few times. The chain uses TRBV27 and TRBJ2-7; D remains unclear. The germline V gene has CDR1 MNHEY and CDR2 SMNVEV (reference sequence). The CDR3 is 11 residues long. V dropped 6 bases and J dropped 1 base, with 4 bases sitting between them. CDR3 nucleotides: TGTGCCAGCAGGCAATCCTACGAGCAGTACTTC. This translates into CASRQSYEQYF.

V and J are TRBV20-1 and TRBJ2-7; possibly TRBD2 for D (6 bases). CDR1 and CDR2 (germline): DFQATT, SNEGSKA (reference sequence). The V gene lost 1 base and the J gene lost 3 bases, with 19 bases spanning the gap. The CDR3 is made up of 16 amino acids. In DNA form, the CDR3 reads TGCAGTGCTAGAGGGGTTAATAGATTCGGGAGCTACGAGCAGTACTTC. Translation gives CSARGVNRFGSYEQYF.

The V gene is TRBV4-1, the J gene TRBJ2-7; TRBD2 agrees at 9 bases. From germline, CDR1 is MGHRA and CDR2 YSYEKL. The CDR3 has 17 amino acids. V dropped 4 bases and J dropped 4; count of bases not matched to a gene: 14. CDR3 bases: TGCGCCAGCAGCCGGAGAGCCTTAGCGGGAGAGGGATACGAGCAGTACTTC. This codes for CASSRRALAGEGYEQYF.

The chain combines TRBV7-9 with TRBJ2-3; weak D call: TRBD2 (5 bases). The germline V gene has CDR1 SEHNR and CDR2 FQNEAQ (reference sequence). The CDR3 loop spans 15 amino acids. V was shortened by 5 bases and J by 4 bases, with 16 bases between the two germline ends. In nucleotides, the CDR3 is TGTGCCAGCAGCCACTCCGCGGAGGCGGCAGATACGCAGTATTTT. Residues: CASSHSAEAADTQYF.

The DNA of the CDR3 is TGTGCCAGCTTTGGTACTAGCACAGATACGCAGTATTTT. The encoded protein is CASFGTSTDTQYF. This chain connects TRBV2 to TRBJ2-3; D is undetermined. Germline-derived CDR1 and CDR2 are SNHLY and FYNNEI. The ends were cut back, 8 bases at V and 0 bases at J, with 9 bases in the middle. This CDR3 has 13 residues.

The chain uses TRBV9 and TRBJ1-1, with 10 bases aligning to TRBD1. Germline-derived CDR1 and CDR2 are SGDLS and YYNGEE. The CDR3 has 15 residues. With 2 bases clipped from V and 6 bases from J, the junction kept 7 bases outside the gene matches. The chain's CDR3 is CASSVGGTGAPEAFF. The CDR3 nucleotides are TGTGCCAGCAGCGTCGGTGGGACAGGGGCGCCTGAAGCTTTCTTT. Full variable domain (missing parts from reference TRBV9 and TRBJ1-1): DSGVTQTPKHLITATGQRVTLRCSPRSGDLSVYWYQQSLDQGLQFLIQYYNGEERAKGNILERFSAQQFPDLHSELNLSSLELGDSALYFCASSVGGTGAPEAFFGQGTRLTVV.

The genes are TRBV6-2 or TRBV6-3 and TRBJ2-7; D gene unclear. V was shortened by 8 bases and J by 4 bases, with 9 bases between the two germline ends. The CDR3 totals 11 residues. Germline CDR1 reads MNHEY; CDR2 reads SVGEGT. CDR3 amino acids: CASRLGYEQYF. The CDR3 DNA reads TGTGCCAGCCGTCTTGGATACGAGCAGTACTTC.

This CDR3 reads CASSRAGGPADTQYF. The CDR3 nucleotides are TGCGCCAGCAGCCGAGCGGGAGGCCCAGCAGATACGCAGTATTTT. V and J are TRBV4-1 and TRBJ2-3; 9 nucleotides match TRBD2. The junction had 6 bases not matched to a gene; V was cut back by 4 bases and J by 4 bases. The CDR3 runs 15 residues. CDR1 is MGHRA and CDR2 is YSYEKL in the germline V gene.

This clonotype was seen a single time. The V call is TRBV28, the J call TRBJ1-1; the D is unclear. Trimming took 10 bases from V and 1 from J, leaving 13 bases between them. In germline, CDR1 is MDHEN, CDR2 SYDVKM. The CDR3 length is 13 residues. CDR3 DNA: TGTGCCACCCAGCAGTCAGAGAACACTGAAGCTTTCTTT. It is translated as CATQQSENTEAFF. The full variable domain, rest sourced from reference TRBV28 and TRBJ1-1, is DVKVTQSSRYLVKRTGEKVFLECVQDMDHENMFWYRQDPGLGLRLIYFSYDVKMKEKGDIPEGYSVSREKKERFSLILESASTNQTSMYLCATQQSENTEAFFGQGTRLTVV.

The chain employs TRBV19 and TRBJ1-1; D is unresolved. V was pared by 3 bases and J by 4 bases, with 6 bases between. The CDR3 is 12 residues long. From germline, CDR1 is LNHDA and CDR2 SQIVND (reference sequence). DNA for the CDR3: TGTGCCAGTAGTATCTCTTCCACTGAAGCTTTCTTT. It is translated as CASSISSTEAFF.

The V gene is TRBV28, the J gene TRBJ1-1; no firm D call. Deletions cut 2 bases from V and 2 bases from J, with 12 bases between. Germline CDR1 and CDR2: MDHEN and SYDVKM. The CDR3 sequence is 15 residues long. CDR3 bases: TGTGCCAGCAGTTTAGGGCAGGCCGACAACACTGAAGCTTTCTTT. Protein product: CASSLGQADNTEAFF.

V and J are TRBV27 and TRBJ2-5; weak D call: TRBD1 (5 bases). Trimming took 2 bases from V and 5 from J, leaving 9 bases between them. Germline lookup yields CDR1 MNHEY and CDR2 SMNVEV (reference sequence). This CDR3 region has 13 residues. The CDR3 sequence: CASSLGAWETQYF. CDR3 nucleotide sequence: TGTGCCAGCAGTTTAGGGGCGTGGGAGACCCAGTACTTC.

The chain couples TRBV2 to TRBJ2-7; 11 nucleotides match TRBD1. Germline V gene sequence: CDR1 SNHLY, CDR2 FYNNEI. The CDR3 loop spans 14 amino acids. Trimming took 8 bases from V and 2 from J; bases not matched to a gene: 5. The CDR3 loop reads CASLRDRGTYEQYF. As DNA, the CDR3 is TGTGCCAGCCTCCGGGACAGGGGGACCTACGAGCAGTACTTC.

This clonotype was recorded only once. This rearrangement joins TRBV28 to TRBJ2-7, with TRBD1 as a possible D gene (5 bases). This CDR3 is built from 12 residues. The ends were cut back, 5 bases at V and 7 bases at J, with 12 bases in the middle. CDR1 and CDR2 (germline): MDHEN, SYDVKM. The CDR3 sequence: CASSRRGWEQYF. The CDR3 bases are TGTGCCAGCAGTCGAAGGGGCTGGGAGCAGTACTTC.

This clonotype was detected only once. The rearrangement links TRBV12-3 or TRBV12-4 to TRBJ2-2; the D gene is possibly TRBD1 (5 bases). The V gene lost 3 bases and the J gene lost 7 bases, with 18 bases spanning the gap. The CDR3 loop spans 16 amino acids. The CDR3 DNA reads TGTGCCAGCAGTTTTGTTAGGGGAATTCGTGACGGGGAGCTGTTTTTT. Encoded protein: CASSFVRGIRDGELFF.

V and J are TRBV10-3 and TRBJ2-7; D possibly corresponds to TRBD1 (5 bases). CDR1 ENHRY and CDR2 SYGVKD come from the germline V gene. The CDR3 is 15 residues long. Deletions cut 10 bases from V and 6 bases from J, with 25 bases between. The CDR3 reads CATGQEDTSGFEQYF. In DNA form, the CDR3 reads TGTGCCACCGGACAAGAGGATACGTCGGGCTTCGAGCAGTACTTC.

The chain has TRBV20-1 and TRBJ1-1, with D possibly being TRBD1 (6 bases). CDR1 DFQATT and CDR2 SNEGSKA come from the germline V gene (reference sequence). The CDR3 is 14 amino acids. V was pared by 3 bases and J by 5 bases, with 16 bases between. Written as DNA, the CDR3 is TGCAGTGCTAGGGGAGGGGGGGAAAGGACTGAAGCTTTCTTT. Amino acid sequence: CSARGGGERTEAFF.

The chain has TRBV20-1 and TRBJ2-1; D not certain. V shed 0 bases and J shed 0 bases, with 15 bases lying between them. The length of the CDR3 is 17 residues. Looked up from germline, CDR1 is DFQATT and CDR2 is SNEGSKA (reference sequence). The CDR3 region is CSARDPPVTSSYNEQFF. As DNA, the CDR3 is TGCAGTGCTAGAGATCCCCCGGTTACAAGCTCCTACAATGAGCAGTTCTTC.